The rows below give T cell receptor beta chains drawn from one sample of a study of T cells in Graves' hyperthyroidism and ophthalmopathy. Via MiXCR, TCRdb re-called the multiplex PCR reads, giving one row per CDR3 protein. The sample consists of approximately 600,000 distinct CDR3 sequences, 15% to 20% of them appearing once. Sequences were obtained from blood. These receptor sequences come from a woman younger than 45 with Graves' hyperthyroidism. Both conserved end residues are part of each CDR3. Each record gives: V gene, CDR3 length, D gene, J gene, clone size, CDR3 DNA, CDR3 protein. D genes are given only for firm matches. Expanded clones get a size class; other rows say once, few or many, or leave the size out.

v_gene: TRBV2; len: 14; d_gene: .; j_gene: TRBJ1-4; abundance: few; CDR3nt: TGTGCCAGCAGCCCGGGGAGAACATATGAAAAACTGTTTTTT; CDR3aa: CASSPGRTYEKLFF
v_gene: TRBV5-1; len: 15; d_gene: .; j_gene: TRBJ2-3; abundance: many; CDR3nt: TGCGCCAGCAGCTTGTGGCTAGCGAGCACAGATACGCAGTATTTT; CDR3aa: CASSLWLASTDTQYF
v_gene: TRBV6-4; len: 18; d_gene: TRBD2; j_gene: TRBJ2-3; abundance: few; CDR3nt: TGTGCCAGCAGCCAAGGACTAGCGGGAGGTGGCGGCGCAGATACGCAGTATTTT; CDR3aa: CASSQGLAGGGGADTQYF
v_gene: TRBV2; len: 16; d_gene: .; j_gene: TRBJ2-1; abundance: many; CDR3nt: TGTGCCAGCAGTGAAGCCCTAGCGTACTCCTACAATGAGCAGTTCTTC; CDR3aa: CASSEALAYSYNEQFF
v_gene: TRBV20-1; len: 14; d_gene: TRBD1; j_gene: TRBJ2-3; abundance: many; CDR3nt: TGCAGTGCTGGACAGGGGGCCCTCACAGATACGCAGTATTTT; CDR3aa: CSAGQGALTDTQYF
v_gene: TRBV3-1; len: 16; d_gene: TRBD2; j_gene: TRBJ2-1; abundance: many; CDR3nt: TGTGCCAGCAGCCATATTCTAGCGGGACTGCCCAATGAGCAGTTCTTC; CDR3aa: CASSHILAGLPNEQFF
v_gene: TRBV15; len: 16; d_gene: .; j_gene: TRBJ2-3; abundance: many; CDR3nt: TGTGCCACCAGCAGAGAAAAGGGGCAGGGGTTAGATACGCAGTATTTT; CDR3aa: CATSREKGQGLDTQYF
v_gene: TRBV30; len: 12; d_gene: .; j_gene: TRBJ2-5; abundance: many; CDR3nt: TGTGCCTGGAGTGTATTGGGAGAGACCCAGTACTTC; CDR3aa: CAWSVLGETQYF
v_gene: TRBV30; len: 11; d_gene: .; j_gene: TRBJ2-1; abundance: many; CDR3nt: TGTGCCTGGAGATTACCCAATGAGCAGTTCTTC; CDR3aa: CAWRLPNEQFF
v_gene: TRBV6-1; len: 15; d_gene: TRBD1; j_gene: TRBJ2-7; abundance: many; CDR3nt: TGTGCCAGCAGCCGTGACAGGGACAGGGGCTACGAGCAGTACTTC; CDR3aa: CASSRDRDRGYEQYF
v_gene: TRBV27; len: 15; d_gene: TRBD1; j_gene: TRBJ1-1; abundance: many; CDR3nt: TGTGCCAGCAGTCCTTGGGACAGGGGGGCTACTGAAGCTTTCTTT; CDR3aa: CASSPWDRGATEAFF
v_gene: TRBV12-3/TRBV12-4; len: 16; d_gene: .; j_gene: TRBJ2-2; abundance: few; CDR3nt: TGTGCCAGCAGTCCCGGAGGACTGATGAACACCGGGGAGCTGTTTTTT; CDR3aa: CASSPGGLMNTGELFF
v_gene: TRBV12-3/TRBV12-4; len: 12; d_gene: .; j_gene: TRBJ1-5; abundance: many; CDR3nt: TGTGCCAGCAGTCCCGGGAGAGGGACCCAGCATTTT; CDR3aa: CASSPGRGTQHF
v_gene: TRBV2; len: 13; d_gene: .; j_gene: TRBJ2-5; abundance: many; CDR3nt: TGTGCCAGCAACAAGAGGGGCCAAGAGACCCAGTACTTC; CDR3aa: CASNKRGQETQYF
v_gene: TRBV11-2; len: 16; d_gene: TRBD1; j_gene: TRBJ1-3; abundance: .; CDR3nt: TGTGCCAGCAGCGTGACAGGGCAGTTAGCTGGAAACACCATATATTTT; CDR3aa: CASSVTGQLAGNTIYF
v_gene: TRBV2; len: 15; d_gene: TRBD1; j_gene: TRBJ2-5; abundance: many; CDR3nt: TGTGCCAGCAGTGCTCGACAGGGATCGAGAGAGACCCAGTACTTC; CDR3aa: CASSARQGSRETQYF
v_gene: TRBV7-2; len: 14; d_gene: .; j_gene: TRBJ2-5; abundance: .; CDR3nt: TGTGCCAGCAGCTTACTTGCGTCTTTGGAGACCCAGTGCTTC; CDR3aa: CASSLLASLETQCF
v_gene: TRBV11-2; len: 13; d_gene: .; j_gene: TRBJ2-7; abundance: many; CDR3nt: TGTGCCAGCAGCTACTTACAGGGCTACGAGCAGTACTTC; CDR3aa: CASSYLQGYEQYF
v_gene: TRBV20-1; len: 14; d_gene: .; j_gene: TRBJ2-5; abundance: .; CDR3nt: TGCAGTGCTAGCCCCCTGGGGCAAGTAGAGACCCAGTACTTC; CDR3aa: CSASPLGQVETQYF
v_gene: TRBV29-1; len: 16; d_gene: .; j_gene: TRBJ2-7; abundance: .; CDR3nt: TGCAGCGTTACTAACCTTCAAGGGGGGGGACTCTACGAGCAGTACTTC; CDR3aa: CSVTNLQGGGLYEQYF
v_gene: TRBV28; len: 16; d_gene: .; j_gene: TRBJ2-2; abundance: .; CDR3nt: TGTGCCAGCAGTTTATTTCCTGCGAAGTCCACCGGGGAGCTGTTTTTT; CDR3aa: CASSLFPAKSTGELFF
v_gene: TRBV4-1; len: 13; d_gene: .; j_gene: TRBJ2-4; abundance: few; CDR3nt: TGCGCCAGCAGCCAAGGCCTAGTTGACATTCAGTACTTC; CDR3aa: CASSQGLVDIQYF
v_gene: TRBV20-1; len: 14; d_gene: TRBD1; j_gene: TRBJ2-7; abundance: many; CDR3nt: TGCAGTGCTAGAGCCCCGGGACAGGGCTACGAGCAGTACTTC; CDR3aa: CSARAPGQGYEQYF
v_gene: TRBV7-9; len: 16; d_gene: .; j_gene: TRBJ1-4; abundance: .; CDR3nt: TGTGCCAGCAGCACCACTAAGGGGGGGGCGCAGGAAAAACTGTTTTTT; CDR3aa: CASSTTKGGAQEKLFF
v_gene: TRBV10-3; len: 11; d_gene: .; j_gene: TRBJ1-1; abundance: many; CDR3nt: TGTGCCATCGGACCGCGGACTGAAGCTTTCTTT; CDR3aa: CAIGPRTEAFF
v_gene: TRBV30; len: 12; d_gene: .; j_gene: TRBJ1-4; abundance: many; CDR3nt: TGTGCCTGGAAACCAGGATATGAAAAACTGTTTTTT; CDR3aa: CAWKPGYEKLFF
v_gene: TRBV6-5; len: 14; d_gene: .; j_gene: TRBJ2-5; abundance: many; CDR3nt: TGTGCCAGCAGTTACTCGGGGGGCCAAGAGACCCAGTACTTC; CDR3aa: CASSYSGGQETQYF
v_gene: TRBV27; len: 14; d_gene: .; j_gene: TRBJ1-5; abundance: few; CDR3nt: TGTGCCAGCAGCCCTGGGGGGGGGGTGCAACCCCAGCATTTT; CDR3aa: CASSPGGGVQPQHF
v_gene: TRBV20-1; len: 13; d_gene: .; j_gene: TRBJ2-3; abundance: .; CDR3nt: TGCAGTGCTAGAATTGGGAGTTCAGATACGCAGTATTTT; CDR3aa: CSARIGSSDTQYF
v_gene: TRBV20-1; len: 13; d_gene: .; j_gene: TRBJ2-4; abundance: many; CDR3nt: TGCAGTGCCCAAACGGGGGCAGGGTTGATTCAGTACTTC; CDR3aa: CSAQTGAGLIQYF
v_gene: TRBV10-3; len: 13; d_gene: .; j_gene: TRBJ2-7; abundance: many; CDR3nt: TGTGCCATCAGTGTGGTCGACTCCTACGAGCAGTACTTC; CDR3aa: CAISVVDSYEQYF
v_gene: TRBV28; len: 15; d_gene: TRBD1; j_gene: TRBJ2-1; abundance: many; CDR3nt: TGTGCCAGCAGTTTATCGGGACAGGGGAACGATGAGCAGTTCTTC; CDR3aa: CASSLSGQGNDEQFF
v_gene: TRBV11-2; len: 17; d_gene: .; j_gene: TRBJ2-2; abundance: .; CDR3nt: TGTGCCAGCAGCTTAGAACTGGGAGGAGGGAACACCGGGGAGCTGTTTTTT; CDR3aa: CASSLELGGGNTGELFF
v_gene: TRBV20-1; len: 13; d_gene: .; j_gene: TRBJ1-1; abundance: many; CDR3nt: TGCAGTGCTACCCTCCCGGGGGCCGCGTTCGCTTTCTTT; CDR3aa: CSATLPGAAFAFF
v_gene: TRBV11-2; len: 13; d_gene: .; j_gene: TRBJ1-1; abundance: many; CDR3nt: TGTGCCAGCAGCTTGGAACAGCAACTTGAAGCTTTCTTT; CDR3aa: CASSLEQQLEAFF
v_gene: TRBV27; len: 15; d_gene: .; j_gene: TRBJ1-4; abundance: .; CDR3nt: TGTGCCAGCAGTTTAGTGACAGGAACTAATGAAAAACTGTTTTTT; CDR3aa: CASSLVTGTNEKLFF
v_gene: TRBV28; len: 12; d_gene: .; j_gene: TRBJ1-1; abundance: many; CDR3nt: TGTGCCAGCAGTTTACAGGGCACTGAAGCTTTCTTT; CDR3aa: CASSLQGTEAFF
v_gene: TRBV5-1; len: 14; d_gene: .; j_gene: TRBJ1-4; abundance: many; CDR3nt: TGCGCCAGCAGTCTGGAGGCAGGGGCTGAAAAACTGTTTTTT; CDR3aa: CASSLEAGAEKLFF